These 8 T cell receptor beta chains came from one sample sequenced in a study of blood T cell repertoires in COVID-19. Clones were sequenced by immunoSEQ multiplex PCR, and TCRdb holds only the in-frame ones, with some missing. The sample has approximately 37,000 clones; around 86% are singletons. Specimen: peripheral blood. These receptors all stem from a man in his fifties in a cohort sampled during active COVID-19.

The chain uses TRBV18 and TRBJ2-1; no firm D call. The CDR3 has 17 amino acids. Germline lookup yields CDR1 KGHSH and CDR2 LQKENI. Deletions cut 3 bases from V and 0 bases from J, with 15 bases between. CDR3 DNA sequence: TGTGCCAGCTCACCTCCGGTGGGTGACATCTCCTACAATGAGCAGTTCTTC. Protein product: CASSPPVGDISYNEQFF.

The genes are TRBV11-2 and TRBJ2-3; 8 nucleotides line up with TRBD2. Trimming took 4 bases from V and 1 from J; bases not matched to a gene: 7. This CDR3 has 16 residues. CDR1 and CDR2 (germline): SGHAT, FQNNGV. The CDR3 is CASSSWGREGTDTQYF. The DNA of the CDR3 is TGTGCCAGCAGCTCCTGGGGGCGGGAGGGCACAGATACGCAGTATTTT.

The CDR3 DNA sequence: TGTGCCAGCAGTTTAGAAGGGACTAGCGGGAGGTTTGGTTGGCGGGCCTACTGGCAGTTCTTC. Amino acid sequence: CASSLEGTSGRFGWRAYWQFF. This sequence joins TRBV27 and TRBJ2-1; 15 positions agree with TRBD2. J lost 12 bases, V lost 2 bases, and 23 bases had no gene match. Per the germline V gene, CDR1 is MNHEY and CDR2 is SMNVEV (reference sequence). This CDR3 is built from 21 residues.

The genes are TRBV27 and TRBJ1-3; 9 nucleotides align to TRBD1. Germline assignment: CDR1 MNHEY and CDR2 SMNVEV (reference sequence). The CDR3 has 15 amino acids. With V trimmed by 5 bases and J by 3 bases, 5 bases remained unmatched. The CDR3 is CASSPDRGDGNTIYF. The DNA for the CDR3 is TGTGCCAGCAGTCCGGACAGGGGAGATGGAAACACCATATATTTT.

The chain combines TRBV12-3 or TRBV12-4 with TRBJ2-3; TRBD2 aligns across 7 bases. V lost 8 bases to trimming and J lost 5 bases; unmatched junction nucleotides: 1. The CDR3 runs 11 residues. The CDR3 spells CASGEGDTQYF. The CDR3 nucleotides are TGTGCCAGCGGGGAGGGAGATACGCAGTATTTT.

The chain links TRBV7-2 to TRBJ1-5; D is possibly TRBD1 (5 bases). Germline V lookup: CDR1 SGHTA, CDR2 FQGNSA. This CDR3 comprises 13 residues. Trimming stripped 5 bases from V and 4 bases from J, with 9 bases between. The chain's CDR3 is CASSPGINQPQHF. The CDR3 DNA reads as TGTGCCAGCAGCCCAGGGATTAATCAGCCCCAGCATTTT.

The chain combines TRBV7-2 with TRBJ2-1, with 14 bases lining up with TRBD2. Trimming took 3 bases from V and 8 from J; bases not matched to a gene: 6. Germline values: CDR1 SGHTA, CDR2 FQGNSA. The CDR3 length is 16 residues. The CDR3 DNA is TGTGCCAGCAGCTTGGCAGGACTAGCGGGGGGCTATGAGCAGTTCTTC. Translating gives CASSLAGLAGGYEQFF.

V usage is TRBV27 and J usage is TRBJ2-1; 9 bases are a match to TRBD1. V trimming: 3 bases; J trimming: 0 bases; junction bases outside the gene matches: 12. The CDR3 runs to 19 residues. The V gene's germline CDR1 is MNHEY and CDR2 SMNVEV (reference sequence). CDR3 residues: CASSLSGQGPLSSYNEQFF. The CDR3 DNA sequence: TGTGCCAGCAGTTTGTCGGGACAGGGACCATTAAGCTCCTACAATGAGCAGTTCTTC.